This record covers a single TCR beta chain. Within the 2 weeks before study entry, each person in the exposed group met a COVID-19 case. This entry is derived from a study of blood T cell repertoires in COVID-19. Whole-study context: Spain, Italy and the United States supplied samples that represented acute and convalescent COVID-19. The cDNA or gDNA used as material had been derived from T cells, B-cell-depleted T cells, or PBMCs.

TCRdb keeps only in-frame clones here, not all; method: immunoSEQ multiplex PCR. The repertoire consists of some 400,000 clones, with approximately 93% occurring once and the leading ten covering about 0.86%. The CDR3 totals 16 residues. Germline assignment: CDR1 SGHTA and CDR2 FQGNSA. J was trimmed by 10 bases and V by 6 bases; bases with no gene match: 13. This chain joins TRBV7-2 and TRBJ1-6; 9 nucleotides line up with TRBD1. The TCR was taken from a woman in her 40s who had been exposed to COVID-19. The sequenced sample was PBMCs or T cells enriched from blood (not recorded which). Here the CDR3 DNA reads TGTGCCAGCAGGCGTGGACCGACAGGGGGAGAATCACCCCTCCACTTT. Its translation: CASRRGPTGGESPLHF.